This note documents a single T cell receptor (beta chain) sequence. Its antigen is currently unknown. Clones were read by immunoSEQ multiplex PCR, and TCRdb kept only the in-frame ones, dropping some. This table has more than 150,000 clones, about 91% appearing once. The data derive from a study of radiation and T cells in renal cell carcinoma. Study at large: Nephrectomy followed 15 Gy stereotactic body radiation by 4 weeks. Study-wide results and limits: In blood, top tumor clones expanded by 2 weeks, shrinking by 4.

V shed 5 bases and J shed 4 bases, with 20 bases lying between them. Germline V CDR1 and CDR2: SGHTA, FQGNSA. The CDR3 has 17 amino acids. The time point denotes: blood 2 weeks post-SBRT. This sample's treatment: 15 Gy SBRT to primary tumor, nephrectomy 4 weeks later. The sequence derives from a woman between 45 and 60 years old with renal cell carcinoma. This chain connects TRBV7-2 to TRBJ1-4; no clear D gene. Specimen: blood, collected from a patient whose treatment included radiotherapy and nephrectomy. CDR3 region: CASSLLRVRRDNEKLFF. The DNA for the CDR3 is TGTGCCAGCAGCCTTCTTAGGGTGAGAAGGGATAATGAAAAACTGTTTTTT.